Reported below is one TCR beta chain. This clonotype was recorded many times. Which antigen it targets is not known. It has no much larger one-base neighbor in the sample; base qualities were not kept. The CDR3 goes from the cysteine to the phenylalanine over 15 residues. The retained sequence is limited to the CDR3, 45 bases, with the frame set at the first base. The germline V gene supplies CDR1 SGHTA and CDR2 FQGNSA. V and J are truncated by 0 bases and 3 bases respectively, leaving an intervening sequence of 12 bases. This sample's treatment or condition label indicates: alpha-V12: anti-TRBV12 scFv linked to anti-CD3 scFv. T cells were expanded from blood mononuclear cells with anti-CD3 antibody OKT3 or CD3/CD28 Dynabeads for roughly three days. The anti-TRBV12 bispecific sample was taken from a coculture of Jurkat leukemia cells with normal T cells and was compared with an anti-CD19 bispecific control coculture. The culture conditions for expanded T cells were RPMI 1640 plus 10% fetal bovine serum, recombinant human IL-2 (roughly 95 IU/ml) and IL-7 (roughly 4.5 ng/ml). Each coculture mixed some 50,000 target cells and some 50,000 normal T cells with bispecific antibody in 85 to 100 ul and was incubated at 37 degrees C for around 16 hours. Every bispecific antibody was made of two single-chain variable fragments, expressed in a single-chain diabody format carrying a His tag. Effector T cells were obtained from healthy human donors, and peripheral blood mononuclear cells were isolated from leukapheresis samples by Ficoll density gradient centrifugation.

Libraries incorporated unique molecular identifier barcodes, which were used to quantify clonotypes. Qiagen AllPrep DNA/RNA Micro kits were used to isolate total RNA, and an Agilent TapeStation was used to check RNA quality. TCR beta libraries were constructed by 5' RACE, in which cDNA synthesis was followed by two PCR steps with TCR beta constant-region gene-specific primers. TCR beta libraries were sequenced on an Illumina MiSeq platform. In the paper's pipeline: MIGEC, MiXCR and VDJtools were used for read processing. The frequency of each clonotype was calculated as the fraction of all unique molecular identifiers in the sample that belonged to that clonotype. Any TRBV gene that IMGT lists as a pseudogene or open reading frame, and is therefore nonfunctional, such as TRBV1, TRBV12-1 and TRBV21, was left out. TCRdb reworked the public reads: Q25 trimming with fastp, MiXCR clone assembly, productive beta chains retained. Merged by CDR3 protein, the rows form single entries marked with the most common genes and DNA. TCRdb assigned the V and J calls; the authors' analysis was not used. This sample holds 20,000 to 25,000 distinct CDR3 sequences; approximately 1.9% were observed only once. The ten biggest clones cover about 5% of the sample.

The data were taken from a study of beta chain bispecific antibodies for T cell cancers (dated by TCRdb to the early 2020s). About the study as a whole: After T cells from healthy donors were cocultured with bispecific antibodies and T cell leukemia lines, the researchers used TRBV sequencing of the cells that survived to measure how much each TRBV family was depleted. Jurkat cells expressed surface TRBV12 (TRBV12-3), and HPB-ALL cells expressed surface TRBV5-5.

General conclusions and limits of the study: Relative to anti-CD19, anti-TRBV12 exposure cut the share of total TRBV signal from TRBV12-3 by about 99%, while TRBV12-4 dropped by about 36%, which was not significant. Every sequenced sample contained a mix of leukemia cell line cells and normal T cells, and most targeted TRBV signal came from the leukemia cells rather than from the normal T cells. Cross-reactivity of the anti-TRBV5-5 antibody with TRBV5-6 was attributed to high sequence similarity between the two genes. The TRBV-directed bispecific antibodies appeared to leave every TRBV family member untouched except the targeted genes and the closely related ones.

This receptor was identified in a human donor in good health. Some clones in this sample may be carry-over from other donors' samples. The sample in question was healthy donor T cells cultured with leukemia cells, obtained from a culture containing a bispecific antibody targeting TCR Vbeta12. The V and J genes are TRBV7-2 and TRBJ2-7; matching of 5 bases hints at TRBD2 as the D gene. At the DNA level, the sequence is TGTGCCAGCAGCTTAGCCGCTCTAGAGGGCTACGAGCAGTACTTC. Translated, it reads CASSLAALEGYEQYF.